This T cell receptor beta chain came from a study of blood T cell repertoires in COVID-19 (dated by TCRdb to the early 2020s). For context, the study as a whole: Samples from collaborators originated in the United States, Italy and Spain and spanned both the acute and convalescent phases of COVID-19. Subjects who had been exposed to COVID-19, were actively infected with it, or had recovered from it provided the deeply sampled blood TCRbeta repertoires that made up the dataset. HLA class I and class II types, where available, came from metadata supplied by the sample provider rather than from assay-based typing. A de-identified subject ID, COVID-19 status, age in years and sex were almost always included in the sample metadata. A freely available public database, intended as a resource for researchers studying the immune response to SARS-CoV-2, is where the repertoires were released. The material from the prospective study consisted of cDNA or gDNA derived from T cells, B-cell-depleted T cells, or PBMCs. The samples were drawn from the first 160 participants of the ongoing ImmuneRACE study and from over 950 subjects provided by 6 global collaborators.

What the work shows at the level of the full study, not this receptor alone: The quantity of clinical and demographic metadata differed by source and by participant and was supplied without curation.

With respect to this clone: Its cognate antigen has yet to be identified. One base away there is no much larger clone; base qualities are not given.

The immunoSEQ Assay, a bias-controlled multiplex PCR, was used to amplify TCRbeta CDR3 regions from genomic DNA. In the source study's methods: The number of nucleated cells in each sample was estimated from the amplification of reference gene primers within the assay. To quantify the absolute abundance of each unique TCRbeta CDR3 rearrangement, sequence reads were collapsed and filtered. For each sample, productive Simpson clonality was calculated as the square root of Simpson's diversity index over productive rearrangements. TCRdb provides this immuneACCESS table in a form limited to in-frame rearrangements. Some clones are lacking; in checked studies, under half of them reflect an unresolved V gene, and why the rest are absent is not known. The DNA was the basis for D and trimming; V, J and clone size are from that table. In this sample the table shows roughly 290,000 clones, approximately 83% of which occur a single time. The ten largest clones take up approximately 2.2% of the sample.

V and J are truncated by 0 bases and 7 bases respectively, leaving an intervening sequence of 13 bases. The CDR3 contains 16 residues, cysteine and phenylalanine counted. The retained sequence is limited to the CDR3, 48 bases, with the frame set at the first base. CDR1 MNHNY and CDR2 SVGAGI are derived from the germline V gene (reference sequence). Samples from volunteer blood donors who had recovered from COVID-19 were contributed by a second Seattle source. Collaborating institutions collected whole blood in K2EDTA tubes following their own protocols. For TCRbeta analysis, collaborator samples were shipped as frozen whole blood, as isolated PBMCs, or as DNA extracted from either sample type.

In this chain, TRBV6-6 is recombined with TRBJ1-6, with TRBD1 tentatively as D gene (6 bases match). The sequence derives from a woman aged 25 to 45 who had recovered from COVID-19. Material: peripheral blood. Here the CDR3 is given as CASSYSQGPSNSPLHF. Here is the DNA: TGTGCCAGCAGTTACTCTCAGGGGCCGTCGAATTCACCCCTCCACTTT.